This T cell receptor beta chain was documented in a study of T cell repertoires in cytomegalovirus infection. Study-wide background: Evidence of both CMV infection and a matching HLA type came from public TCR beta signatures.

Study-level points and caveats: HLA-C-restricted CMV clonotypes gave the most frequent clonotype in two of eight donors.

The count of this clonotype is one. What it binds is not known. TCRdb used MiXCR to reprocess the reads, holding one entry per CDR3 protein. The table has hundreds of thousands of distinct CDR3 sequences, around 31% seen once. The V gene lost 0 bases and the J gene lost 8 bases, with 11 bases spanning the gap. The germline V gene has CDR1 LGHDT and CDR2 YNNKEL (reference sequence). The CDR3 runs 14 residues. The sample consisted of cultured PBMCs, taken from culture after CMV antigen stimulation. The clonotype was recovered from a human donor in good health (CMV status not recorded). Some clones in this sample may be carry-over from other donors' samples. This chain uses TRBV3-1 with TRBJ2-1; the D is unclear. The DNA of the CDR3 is TGTGCCAGCAGCCAAGAGGTGGGTAGGGATGAGCAGTTCTTC. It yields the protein CASSQEVGRDEQFF.